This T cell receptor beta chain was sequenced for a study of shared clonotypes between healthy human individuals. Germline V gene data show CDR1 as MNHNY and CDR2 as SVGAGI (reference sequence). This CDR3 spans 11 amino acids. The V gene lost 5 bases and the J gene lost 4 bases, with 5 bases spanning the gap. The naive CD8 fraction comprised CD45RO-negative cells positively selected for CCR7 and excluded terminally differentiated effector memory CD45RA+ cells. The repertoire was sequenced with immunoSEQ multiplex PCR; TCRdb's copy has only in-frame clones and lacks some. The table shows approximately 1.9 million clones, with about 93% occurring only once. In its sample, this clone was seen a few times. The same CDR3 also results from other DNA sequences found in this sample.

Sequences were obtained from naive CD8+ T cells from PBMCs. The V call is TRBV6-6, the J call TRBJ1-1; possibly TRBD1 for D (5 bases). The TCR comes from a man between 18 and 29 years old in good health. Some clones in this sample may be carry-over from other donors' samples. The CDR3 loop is CASSQGTEAFF. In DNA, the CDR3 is TGTGCCAGCAGTCAGGGCACTGAAGCTTTCTTT.